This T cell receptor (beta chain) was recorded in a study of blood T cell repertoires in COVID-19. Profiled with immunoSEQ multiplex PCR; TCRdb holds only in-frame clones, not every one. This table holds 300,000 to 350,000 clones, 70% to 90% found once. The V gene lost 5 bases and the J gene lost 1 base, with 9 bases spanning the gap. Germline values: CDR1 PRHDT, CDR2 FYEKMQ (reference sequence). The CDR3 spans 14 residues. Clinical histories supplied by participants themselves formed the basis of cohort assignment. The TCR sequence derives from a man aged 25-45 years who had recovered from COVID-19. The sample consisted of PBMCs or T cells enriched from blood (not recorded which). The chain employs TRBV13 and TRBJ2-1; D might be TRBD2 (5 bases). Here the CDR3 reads CASSRRGSYNEQFF. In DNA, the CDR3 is TGTGCCAGCAGCCGCCGCGGGTCCTACAATGAGCAGTTCTTC.